This TCR beta chain was captured by sequencing in a study of human T cells and chemical hapten exposure. On the study more broadly: Per-sample variation in TCR yield stemmed mainly from small pooled library volume differences.

This clonotype showed up many times. TCRdb reprocessed the RACE reads via MiXCR and lists one record per CDR3 protein. Seen here are roughly 38,000 distinct CDR3 sequences, approximately 7.6% observed once, and the top ten hold roughly 1.3%. The CDR3 has 15 residues. V lost 5 bases, J lost 5 bases, and 9 bases stayed unmatched. Germline CDR1 reads KGHDR; CDR2 reads SFDVKD. Stated time point: pre-sensitization, week 0. The treatment is: therapeutic diphenylcyclopropenone sensitization with weekly scalp DPC. Sequenced here: whole blood, sampled in connection with sensitization to the hapten diphenylcyclopropenone (DPC). The chain couples TRBV24-1 to TRBJ2-3, with TRBD1 matching 7 bases. The sequence was collected from a woman in her fifties or sixties with alopecia areata. Some clones in this sample may be carry-over from other donors' samples. The CDR3 here is CATSGRDRAIDTQYF. The CDR3 coding sequence is TGTGCCACCAGTGGAAGAGACAGGGCTATAGATACGCAGTATTTT.